One sample yielded the 10 T cell receptor beta chains listed below, sequenced in a study of vaccination and CD4 T cells after COVID-19. Treatment denoted: approximately 9-day PBMC culture with coronavirus spike peptide pools or control peptides (ViraFEST assay). The assay that was used to sequence DNA from cultured CD4+ T cells was the Oncomine TCR Beta short-read assay. From the PCR reads, TCRdb called clonotypes with MiXCR, one entry per CDR3 protein. The table includes 13,000 or so distinct CDR3 sequences, about 43% detected once. These receptors' targets are unknown. The sample comprised CD4+ T cells from blood, cultured in vitro. Source of these receptors: a human donor who had recovered from COVID-19.

This clonotype has more than one count but fewer than ten. The DNA of the CDR3 is TGCAGTGCGAAGACCCCCTGGACAGGGTTTAATTCACCCCTCCACTTT. Encoded protein: CSAKTPWTGFNSPLHF. This chain links TRBV20-1 with TRBJ1-6; 8 positions agree with TRBD1. J lost 6 bases, V lost 6 bases, and 13 bases had no gene match. Germline V CDR1 and CDR2: DFQATT, SNEGSKA (reference sequence). The CDR3 spans 16 residues.

The rearrangement links TRBV21-1 to TRBJ2-1; the table's D call, TRBD2, was not checked against the DNA. TRBV21-1 is noted as a pseudogene. The CDR3 is made up of 10 amino acids. CDR3 coding DNA: TGTGCCAGCATCCCGGGACTCGGGTTCTTC. It codes for CASIPGLGFF.

This clonotype was recorded a few times. This chain joins TRBV30 and TRBJ1-2, with unresolved D. Germline V gene lookup returns CDR1 GTSNPN and CDR2 SVGIG (reference sequence). This CDR3 is built from 12 residues. Deletions cut 2 bases from V and 5 bases from J, with 9 bases between. In DNA, the CDR3 is TGTGCCTGGAGTAACGGGGATTATGGCTACACCTTC. Translating it yields CAWSNGDYGYTF.

The sample holds a few counts of this clonotype. The chain has TRBV4-2 and TRBJ1-3, with D uncertain. The V gene's germline CDR1 is LGHNA and CDR2 YNFKEQ. The CDR3 has 15 residues. V was cut by 2 bases and J by 9 bases, with 17 bases left in between. CDR3 coding DNA: TGTGCCAGCAGCCAACCGGACCGCGGGTACGGCACCATATATTTT. The encoded protein is CASSQPDRGYGTIYF.

This clonotype has only a few counts. The chain uses TRBV20-1 and TRBJ1-1; TRBD1 matches at 9 bases. Germline V CDR1 and CDR2: DFQATT, SNEGSKA (reference sequence). The CDR3 covers 12 residues. The J segment lost 5 bases and the V segment lost 6 bases, leaving 4 bases of the junction unmatched. Written as DNA, the CDR3 is TGCAGTGCCCGGGACAGGGTAACTGAAGCTTTCTTT. Translated, it gives CSARDRVTEAFF.

This clonotype was counted a few times. V gene TRBV7-3 combines with J gene TRBJ2-2; perhaps TRBD2 as D (5 bases). The CDR3 has 17 residues. The germline V and J ends were trimmed by 5 bases and 0 bases, with 16 bases remaining between them. The germline CDR1 and CDR2 sequences are SGHTA and FQGTGA. CDR3 loop: CASSPYGVGANTGELFF. In DNA, the CDR3 is TGTGCCAGCAGCCCTTATGGGGTCGGGGCGAACACCGGGGAGCTGTTTTTT.

This chain links TRBV10-3 with TRBJ1-2, with 8 bases lining up with TRBD1. Looked up from germline, CDR1 is ENHRY and CDR2 is SYGVKD. CDR3 length: 15 amino acids. V shed 2 bases, J shed 6 bases, and the junction held 8 bases outside the gene matches. The CDR3: CAISEPGQGNDGYTF. CDR3 DNA: TGTGCCATCAGTGAGCCAGGACAGGGAAACGATGGCTACACCTTC.

V usage is TRBV4-1 and J usage is TRBJ1-2; no clear D. This CDR3 comprises 19 residues. Germline V lookup: CDR1 MGHRA, CDR2 YSYEKL. Deletions cut 3 bases from V and 4 bases from J, with 27 bases between. The CDR3 bases are TGCGCCAGCAGCCACAGAATCGCAGGAGGGCCGGCACTTGGCTATGGCTACACCTTC. It specifies CASSHRIAGGPALGYGYTF.

This clonotype came up a few times. The genes are TRBV6-1 and TRBJ1-2; D is undetermined. Per germline, CDR1 MNHNS and CDR2 SASEGT. The V end was cut by 5 bases, the J end by 4 bases, with 14 bases between. The CDR3 has 14 amino acids. CDR3 sequence (DNA): TGTGCCAGCAGTCCTCGGGTCCGGGGCTATGGCTACACCTTC. It translates to CASSPRVRGYGYTF.

The chain couples TRBV20-1 to TRBJ2-1; TRBD2 aligns across 8 bases. The CDR3 consists of 14 residues. Germline trimming cut 6 bases from V and 7 bases from J; bases unmatched to any gene: 11. Germline loops: CDR1 DFQATT, CDR2 SNEGSKA (reference sequence). The CDR3 here is CSAVPGTRQNEQFF. The DNA of the CDR3 is TGCAGTGCGGTTCCCGGGACTAGGCAGAATGAGCAGTTCTTC.